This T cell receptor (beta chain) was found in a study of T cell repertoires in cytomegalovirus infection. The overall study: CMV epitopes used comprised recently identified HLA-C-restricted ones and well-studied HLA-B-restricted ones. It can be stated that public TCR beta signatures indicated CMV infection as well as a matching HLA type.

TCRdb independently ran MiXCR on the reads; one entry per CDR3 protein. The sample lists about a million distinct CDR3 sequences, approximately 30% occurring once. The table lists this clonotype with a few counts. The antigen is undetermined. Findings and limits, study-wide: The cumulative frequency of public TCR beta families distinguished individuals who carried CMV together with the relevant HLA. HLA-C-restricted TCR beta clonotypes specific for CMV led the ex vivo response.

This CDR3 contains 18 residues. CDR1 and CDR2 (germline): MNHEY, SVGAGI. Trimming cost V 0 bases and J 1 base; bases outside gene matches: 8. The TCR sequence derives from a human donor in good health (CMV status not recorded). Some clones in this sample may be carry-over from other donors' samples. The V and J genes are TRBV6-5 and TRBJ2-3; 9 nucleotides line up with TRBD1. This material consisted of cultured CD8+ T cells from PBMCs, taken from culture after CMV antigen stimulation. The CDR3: CASSYSPGQGFGTDTQYF. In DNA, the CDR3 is TGTGCCAGCAGTTACTCCCCGGGACAGGGCTTCGGCACAGATACGCAGTATTTT.